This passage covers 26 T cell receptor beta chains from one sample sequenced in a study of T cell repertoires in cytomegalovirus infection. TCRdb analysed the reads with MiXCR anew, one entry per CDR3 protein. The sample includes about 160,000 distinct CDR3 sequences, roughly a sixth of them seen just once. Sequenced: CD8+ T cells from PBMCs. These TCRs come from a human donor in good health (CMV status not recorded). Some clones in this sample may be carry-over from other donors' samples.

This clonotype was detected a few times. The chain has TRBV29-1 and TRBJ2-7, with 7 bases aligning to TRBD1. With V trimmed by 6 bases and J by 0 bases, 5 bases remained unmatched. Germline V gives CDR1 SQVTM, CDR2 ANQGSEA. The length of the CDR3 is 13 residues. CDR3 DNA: TGCAGCGTCACGGGACAGAGCTCCTACGAGCAGTACTTC. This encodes CSVTGQSSYEQYF.

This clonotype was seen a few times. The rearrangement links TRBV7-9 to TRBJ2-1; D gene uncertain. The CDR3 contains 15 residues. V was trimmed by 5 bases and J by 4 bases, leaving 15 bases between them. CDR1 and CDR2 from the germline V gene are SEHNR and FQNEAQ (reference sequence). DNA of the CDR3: TGTGCCAGCAGCCCGATCCAGTCCCTATACAATGAGCAGTTCTTC. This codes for CASSPIQSLYNEQFF.

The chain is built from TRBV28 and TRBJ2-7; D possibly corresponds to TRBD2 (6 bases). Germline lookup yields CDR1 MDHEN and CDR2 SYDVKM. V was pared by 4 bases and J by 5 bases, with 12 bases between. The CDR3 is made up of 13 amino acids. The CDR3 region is CASSSLARNEQYF. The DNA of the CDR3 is TGTGCCAGCAGTTCTCTAGCGCGGAACGAGCAGTACTTC.

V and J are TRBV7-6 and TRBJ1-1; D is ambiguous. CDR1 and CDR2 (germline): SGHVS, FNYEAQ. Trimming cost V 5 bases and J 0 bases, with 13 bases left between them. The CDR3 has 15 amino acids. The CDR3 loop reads CASSLKGGMNTEAFF. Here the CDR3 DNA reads TGTGCCAGCAGCCTAAAAGGAGGGATGAACACTGAAGCTTTCTTT.

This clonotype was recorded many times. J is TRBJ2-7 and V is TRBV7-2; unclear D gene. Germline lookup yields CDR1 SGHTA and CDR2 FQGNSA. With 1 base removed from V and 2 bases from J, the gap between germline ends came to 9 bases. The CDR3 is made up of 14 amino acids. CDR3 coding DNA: TGTGCCAGCAGCTTAGGGTCAGGCCCCTACGAGCAGTACTTC. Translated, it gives CASSLGSGPYEQYF. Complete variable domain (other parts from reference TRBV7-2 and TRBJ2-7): GAGVSQSPSNKVTEKGKDVELRCDPISGHTALYWYRQSLGQGLEFLIYFQGNSAPDKSGLPSDRFSAERTGGSVSTLTIQRTQQEDSAVYLCASSLGSGPYEQYFGPGTRLTVT.

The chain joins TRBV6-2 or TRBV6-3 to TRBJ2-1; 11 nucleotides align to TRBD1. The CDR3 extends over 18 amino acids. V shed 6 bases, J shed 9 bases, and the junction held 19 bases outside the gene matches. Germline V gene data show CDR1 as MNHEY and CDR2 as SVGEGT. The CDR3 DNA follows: TGTGCCAGCAGGGAAGTTGCCGCGGACAGGGGGCCCCTAGGTGAGCAGTTCTTC. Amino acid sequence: CASREVAADRGPLGEQFF.

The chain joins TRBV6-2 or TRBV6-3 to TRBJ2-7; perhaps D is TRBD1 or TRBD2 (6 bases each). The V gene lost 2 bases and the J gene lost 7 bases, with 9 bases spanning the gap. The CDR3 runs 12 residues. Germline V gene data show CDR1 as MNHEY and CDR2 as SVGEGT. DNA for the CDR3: TGTGCCAGCAGTTACGGGGGGACAGAGCAGTACTTC. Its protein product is CASSYGGTEQYF.

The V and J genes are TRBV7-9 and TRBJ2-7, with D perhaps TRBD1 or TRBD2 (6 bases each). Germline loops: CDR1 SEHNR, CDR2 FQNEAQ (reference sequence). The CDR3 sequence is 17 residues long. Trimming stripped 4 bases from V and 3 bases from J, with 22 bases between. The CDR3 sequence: CASSSSIQGAGLYEQYF. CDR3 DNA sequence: TGTGCCAGCAGCTCCTCGATACAGGGTGCGGGACTCTACGAGCAGTACTTC.

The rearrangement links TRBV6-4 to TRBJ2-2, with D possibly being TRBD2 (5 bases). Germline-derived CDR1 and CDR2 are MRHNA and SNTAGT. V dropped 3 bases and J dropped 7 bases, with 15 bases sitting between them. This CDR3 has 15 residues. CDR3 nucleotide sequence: TGTGCCAGCAGTGAATTTGGAGCGGCAGGCGGGGAGCTGTTTTTT. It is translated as CASSEFGAAGGELFF.

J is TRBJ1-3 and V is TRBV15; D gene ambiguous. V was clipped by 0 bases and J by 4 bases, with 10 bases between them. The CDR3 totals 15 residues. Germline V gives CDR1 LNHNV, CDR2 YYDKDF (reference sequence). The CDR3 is CATSREDALGNTIYF. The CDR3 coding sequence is TGTGCCACCAGCAGAGAAGACGCTCTCGGAAACACCATATATTTT.

In DNA form, the CDR3 reads TGCAGTGCTACTCTCCACAGGGGGCGGAACAACGAGCAGTACTTC. Residues: CSATLHRGRNNEQYF. The V and J genes are TRBV20-1 and TRBJ2-7; 9 bases line up with TRBD1. The V gene's germline CDR1 is DFQATT and CDR2 SNEGSKA (reference sequence). There are 15 residues in the CDR3. The V and J ends lost 4 bases and 5 bases, in that order; junction bases with no gene match: 12.

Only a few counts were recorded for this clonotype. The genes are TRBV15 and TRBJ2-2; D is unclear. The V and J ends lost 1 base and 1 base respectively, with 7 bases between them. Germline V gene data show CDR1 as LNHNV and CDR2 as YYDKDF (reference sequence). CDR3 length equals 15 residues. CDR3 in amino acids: CATSRVPGNTGELFF. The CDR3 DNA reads TGTGCCACCAGCAGAGTACCGGGGAACACCGGGGAGCTGTTTTTT.

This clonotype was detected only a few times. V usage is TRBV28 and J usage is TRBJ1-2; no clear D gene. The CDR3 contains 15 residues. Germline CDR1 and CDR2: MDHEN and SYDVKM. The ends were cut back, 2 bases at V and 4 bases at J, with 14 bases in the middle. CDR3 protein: CASSLQLPELYGYTF. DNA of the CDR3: TGTGCCAGCAGTTTACAACTACCAGAGCTCTATGGCTACACCTTC.

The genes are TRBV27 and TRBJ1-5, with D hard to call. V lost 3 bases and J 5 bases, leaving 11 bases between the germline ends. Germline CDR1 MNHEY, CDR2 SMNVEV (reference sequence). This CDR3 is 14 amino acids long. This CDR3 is CASSFGGPYQPQHF. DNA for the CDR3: TGTGCCAGCAGTTTCGGAGGGCCCTATCAGCCCCAGCATTTT.

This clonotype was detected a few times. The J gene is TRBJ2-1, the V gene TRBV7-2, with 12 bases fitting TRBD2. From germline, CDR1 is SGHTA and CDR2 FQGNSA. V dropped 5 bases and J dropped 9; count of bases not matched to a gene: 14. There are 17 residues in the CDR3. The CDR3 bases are TGTGCCAGCAGCGGTCGACTAGCGGGAGAACTCCTTGCTGAGCAGTTCTTC. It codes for CASSGRLAGELLAEQFF.

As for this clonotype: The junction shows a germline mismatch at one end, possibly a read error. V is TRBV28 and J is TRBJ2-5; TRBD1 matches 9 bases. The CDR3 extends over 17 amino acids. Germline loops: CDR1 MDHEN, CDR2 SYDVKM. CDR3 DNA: TGTGCCAGCAGTTCACCCGGGACAGGGAAATATCAAGAGACCCAGTGCTTC. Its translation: CASSSPGTGKYQETQCF.

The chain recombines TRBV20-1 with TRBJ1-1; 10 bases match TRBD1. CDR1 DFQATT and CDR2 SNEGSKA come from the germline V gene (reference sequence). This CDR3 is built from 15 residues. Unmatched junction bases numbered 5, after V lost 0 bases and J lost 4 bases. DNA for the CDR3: TGCAGTGCTAGAGATTACCGGGACAGGGGCACTGAAGCTTTCTTT. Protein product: CSARDYRDRGTEAFF.

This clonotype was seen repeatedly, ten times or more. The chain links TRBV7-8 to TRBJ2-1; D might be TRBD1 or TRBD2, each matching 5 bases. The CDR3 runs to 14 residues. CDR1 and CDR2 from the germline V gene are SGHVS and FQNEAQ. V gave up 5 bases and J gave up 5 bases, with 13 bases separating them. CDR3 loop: CASSPSGRDNEQFF. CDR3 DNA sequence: TGTGCCAGCAGCCCGTCAGGGCGGGACAATGAGCAGTTCTTC. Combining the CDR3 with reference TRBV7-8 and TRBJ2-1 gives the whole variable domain GAGVSQSPRYKVAKRGQDVALRCDPISGHVSLFWYQQALGQGPEFLTYFQNEAQLDKSGLPSDRFFAERPEGSVSTLKIQRTQQEDSAVYLCASSPSGRDNEQFFGPGTRLTVL.

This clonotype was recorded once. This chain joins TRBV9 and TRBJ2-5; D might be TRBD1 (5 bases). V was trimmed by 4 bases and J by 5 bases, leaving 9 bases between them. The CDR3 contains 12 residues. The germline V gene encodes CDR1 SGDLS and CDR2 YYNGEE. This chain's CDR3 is CASSKAGETQYF. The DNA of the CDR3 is TGTGCCAGCAGCAAGGCAGGGGAGACCCAGTACTTC.

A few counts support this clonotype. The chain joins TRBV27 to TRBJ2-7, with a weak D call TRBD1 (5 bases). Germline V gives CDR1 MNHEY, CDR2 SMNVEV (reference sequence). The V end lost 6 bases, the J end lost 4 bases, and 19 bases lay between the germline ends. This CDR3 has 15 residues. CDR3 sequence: CASRESGRAAYEQYF. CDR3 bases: TGTGCCAGCAGGGAAAGTGGCAGGGCGGCGTACGAGCAGTACTTC.

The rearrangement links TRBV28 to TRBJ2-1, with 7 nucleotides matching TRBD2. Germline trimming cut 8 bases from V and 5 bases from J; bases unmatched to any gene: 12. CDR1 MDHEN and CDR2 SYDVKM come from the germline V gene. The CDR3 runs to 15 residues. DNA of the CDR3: TGTGCCAGCTCCCTTGAGCGGGAACGCCACAATGAGCAGTTCTTC. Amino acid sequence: CASSLERERHNEQFF.

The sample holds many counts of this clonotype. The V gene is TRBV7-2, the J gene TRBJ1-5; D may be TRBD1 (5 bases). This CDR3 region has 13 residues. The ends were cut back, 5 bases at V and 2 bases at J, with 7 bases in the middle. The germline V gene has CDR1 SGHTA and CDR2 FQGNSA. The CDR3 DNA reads TGTGCCAGCAGCCCGGGGGGCAATCAGCCCCAGCATTTT. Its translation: CASSPGGNQPQHF.

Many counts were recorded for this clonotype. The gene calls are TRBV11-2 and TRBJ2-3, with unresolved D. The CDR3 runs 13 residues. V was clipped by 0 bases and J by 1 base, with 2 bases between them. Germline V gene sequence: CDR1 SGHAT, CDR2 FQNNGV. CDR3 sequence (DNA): TGTGCCAGCAGCTTAGAAGGCACAGATACGCAGTATTTT. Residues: CASSLEGTDTQYF.

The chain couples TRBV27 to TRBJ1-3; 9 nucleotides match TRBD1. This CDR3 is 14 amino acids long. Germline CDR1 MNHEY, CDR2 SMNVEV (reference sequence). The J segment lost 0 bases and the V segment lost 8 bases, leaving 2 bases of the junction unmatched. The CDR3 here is CASGTGTSGNTIYF. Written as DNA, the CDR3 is TGTGCCAGCGGGACAGGGACCTCTGGAAACACCATATATTTT.

DNA for the CDR3: TGTGCCAGCAGCCCGGGGACTTCTACCGGGGAGCTGTTTTTT. Translated, it gives CASSPGTSTGELFF. The chain uses TRBV5-6 and TRBJ2-2; D perhaps matches TRBD2 (6 bases). Trimming left V 4 bases short and J 5 bases short, with 12 bases between. The CDR3 contains 14 residues. The germline V gene has CDR1 SGHDT and CDR2 YYEEEE.

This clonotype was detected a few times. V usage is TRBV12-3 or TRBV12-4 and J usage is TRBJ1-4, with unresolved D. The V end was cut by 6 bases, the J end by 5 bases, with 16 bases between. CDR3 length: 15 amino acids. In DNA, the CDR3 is TGTGCCAGCAGCCCGGAGGGCAGACGAAATGAAAAACTGTTTTTT. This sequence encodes CASSPEGRRNEKLFF.